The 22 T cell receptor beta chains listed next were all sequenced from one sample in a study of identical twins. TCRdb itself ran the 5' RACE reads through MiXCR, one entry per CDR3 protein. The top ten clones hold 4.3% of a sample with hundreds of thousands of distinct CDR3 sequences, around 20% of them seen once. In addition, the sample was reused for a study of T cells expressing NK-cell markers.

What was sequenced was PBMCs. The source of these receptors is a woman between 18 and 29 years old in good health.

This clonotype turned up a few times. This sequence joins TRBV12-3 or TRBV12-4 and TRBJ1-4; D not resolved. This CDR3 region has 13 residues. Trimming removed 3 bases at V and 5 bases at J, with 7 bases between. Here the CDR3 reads CASSFAENEKLFF. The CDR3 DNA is TGTGCCAGCAGTTTCGCGGAGAATGAAAAACTGTTTTTT.

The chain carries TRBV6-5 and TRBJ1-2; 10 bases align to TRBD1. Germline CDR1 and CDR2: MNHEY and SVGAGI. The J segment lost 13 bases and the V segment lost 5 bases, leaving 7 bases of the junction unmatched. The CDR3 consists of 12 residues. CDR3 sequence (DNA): TGTGCCAGCAGTCCGACAGGGGGCGGACCCACCTTC. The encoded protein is CASSPTGGGPTF.

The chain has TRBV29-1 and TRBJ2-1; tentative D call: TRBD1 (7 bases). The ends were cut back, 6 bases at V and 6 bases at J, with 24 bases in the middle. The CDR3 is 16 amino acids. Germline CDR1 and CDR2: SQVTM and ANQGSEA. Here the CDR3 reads CSVSQGGGSGGNEQFF. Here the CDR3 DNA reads TGCAGCGTGTCCCAGGGGGGTGGCTCAGGGGGCAATGAGCAGTTCTTC.

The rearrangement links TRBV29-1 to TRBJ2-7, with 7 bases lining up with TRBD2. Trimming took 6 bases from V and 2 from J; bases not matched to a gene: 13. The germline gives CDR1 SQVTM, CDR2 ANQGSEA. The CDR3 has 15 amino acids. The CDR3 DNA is TGCAGCGTCATATGGGAGGGGTCGAACCCCTACGAGCAGTACTTC. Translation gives CSVIWEGSNPYEQYF.

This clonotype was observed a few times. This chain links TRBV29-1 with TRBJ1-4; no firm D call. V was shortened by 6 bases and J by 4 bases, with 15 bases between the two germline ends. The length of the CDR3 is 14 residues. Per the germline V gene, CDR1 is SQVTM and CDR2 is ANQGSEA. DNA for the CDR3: TGCAGCGTAGAAAACAATACAGATAATGAAAAACTGTTTTTT. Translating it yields CSVENNTDNEKLFF. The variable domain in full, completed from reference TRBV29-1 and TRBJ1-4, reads SAVISQKPSRDICQRGTSLTIQCQVDSQVTMMFWYRQQPGQSLTLIATANQGSEATYESGFVIDKFPISRPNLTFSTLTVSNMSPEDSSIYLCSVENNTDNEKLFFGSGTQLSVL.

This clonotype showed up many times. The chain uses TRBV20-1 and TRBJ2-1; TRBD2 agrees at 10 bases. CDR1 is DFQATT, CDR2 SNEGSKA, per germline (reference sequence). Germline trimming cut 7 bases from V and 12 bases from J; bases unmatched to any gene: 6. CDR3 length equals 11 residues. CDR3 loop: CSGLAGAGQFF. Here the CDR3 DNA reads TGCAGTGGGCTAGCGGGAGCTGGGCAGTTCTTC.

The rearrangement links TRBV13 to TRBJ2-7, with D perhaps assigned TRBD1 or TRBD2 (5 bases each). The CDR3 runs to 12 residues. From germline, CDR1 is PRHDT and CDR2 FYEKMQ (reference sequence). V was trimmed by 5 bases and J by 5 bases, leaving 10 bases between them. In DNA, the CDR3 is TGTGCCAGCAGCCTAAGGGACGACGAGCAGTACTTC. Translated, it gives CASSLRDDEQYF.

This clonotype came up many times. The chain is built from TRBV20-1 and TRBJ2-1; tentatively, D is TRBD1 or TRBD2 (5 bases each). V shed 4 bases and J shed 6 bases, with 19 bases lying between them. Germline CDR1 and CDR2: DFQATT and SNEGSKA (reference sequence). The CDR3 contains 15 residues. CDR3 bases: TGCAGTGCTACGGGGACCAACACACCCTCCAATGAGCAGTTCTTC. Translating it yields CSATGTNTPSNEQFF.

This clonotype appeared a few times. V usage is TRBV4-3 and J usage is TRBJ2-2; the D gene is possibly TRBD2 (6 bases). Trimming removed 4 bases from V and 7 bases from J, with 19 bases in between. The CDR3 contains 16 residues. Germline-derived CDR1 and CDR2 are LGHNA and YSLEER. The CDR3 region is CASSRGTAWAGGELFF. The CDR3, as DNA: TGCGCCAGCAGCCGCGGGACTGCCTGGGCAGGCGGGGAGCTGTTTTTT.

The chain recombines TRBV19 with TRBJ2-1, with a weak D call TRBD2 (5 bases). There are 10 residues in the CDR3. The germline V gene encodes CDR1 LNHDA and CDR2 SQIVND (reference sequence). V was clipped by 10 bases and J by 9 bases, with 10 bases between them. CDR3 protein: CATRAGEQFF. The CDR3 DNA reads TGTGCCACCCGGGCGGGTGAGCAGTTCTTC.

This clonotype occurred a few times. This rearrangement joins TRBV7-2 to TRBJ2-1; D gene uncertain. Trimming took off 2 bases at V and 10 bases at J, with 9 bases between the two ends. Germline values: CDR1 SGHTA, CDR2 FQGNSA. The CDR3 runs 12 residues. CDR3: CASSLPPVEQFF. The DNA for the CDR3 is TGTGCCAGCAGCTTACCCCCGGTGGAGCAGTTCTTC.

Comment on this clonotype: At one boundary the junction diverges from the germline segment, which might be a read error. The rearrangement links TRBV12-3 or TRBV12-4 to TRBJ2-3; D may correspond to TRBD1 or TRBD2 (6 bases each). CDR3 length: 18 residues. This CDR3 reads CAISLAVVTRRQADTQYF. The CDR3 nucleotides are TGTGCCATCAGTTTAGCGGTTGTCACGAGGCGACAGGCAGATACGCAGTATTTT.

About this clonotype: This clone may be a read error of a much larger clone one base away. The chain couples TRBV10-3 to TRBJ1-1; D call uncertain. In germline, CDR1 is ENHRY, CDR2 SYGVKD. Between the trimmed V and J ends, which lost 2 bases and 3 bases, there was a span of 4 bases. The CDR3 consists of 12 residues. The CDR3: CAISEVYTEAFF. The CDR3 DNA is TGTGCCATCAGTGAGGTGTACACTGAAGCTTTCTTT.

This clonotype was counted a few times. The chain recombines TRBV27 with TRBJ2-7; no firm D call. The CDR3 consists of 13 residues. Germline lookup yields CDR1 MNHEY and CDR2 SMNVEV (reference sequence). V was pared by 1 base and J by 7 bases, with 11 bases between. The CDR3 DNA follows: TGTGCCAGCAGTTTATACAGTAACATAGAGCAGTACTTC. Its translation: CASSLYSNIEQYF.

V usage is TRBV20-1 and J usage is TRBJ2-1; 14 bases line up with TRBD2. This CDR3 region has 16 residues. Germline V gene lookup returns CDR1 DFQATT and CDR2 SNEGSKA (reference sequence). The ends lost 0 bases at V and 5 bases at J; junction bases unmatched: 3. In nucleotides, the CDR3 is TGCAGTGCTAGAGACCTGACTAGCGGGAGGGACAATGAGCAGTTCTTC. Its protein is CSARDLTSGRDNEQFF.

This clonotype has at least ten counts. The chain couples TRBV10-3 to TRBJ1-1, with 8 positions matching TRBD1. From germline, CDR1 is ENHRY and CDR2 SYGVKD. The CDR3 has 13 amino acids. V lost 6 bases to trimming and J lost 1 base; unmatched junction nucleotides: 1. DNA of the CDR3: TGTGCCATCAGCGGACAGGGGAACACTGAAGCTTTCTTT. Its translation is CAISGQGNTEAFF.

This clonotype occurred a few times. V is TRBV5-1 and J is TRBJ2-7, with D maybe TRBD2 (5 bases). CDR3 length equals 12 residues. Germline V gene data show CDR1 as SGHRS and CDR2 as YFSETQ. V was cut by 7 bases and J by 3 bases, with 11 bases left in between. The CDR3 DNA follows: TGCGCCAGCGGGAGTTCCCGCTACGAGCAGTACTTC. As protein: CASGSSRYEQYF.

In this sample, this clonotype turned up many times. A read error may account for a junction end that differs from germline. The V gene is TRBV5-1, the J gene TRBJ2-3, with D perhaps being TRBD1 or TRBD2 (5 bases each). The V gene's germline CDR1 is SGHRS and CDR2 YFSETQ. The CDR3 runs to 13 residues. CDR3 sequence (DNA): TGTGCCAGCAGCTTGTGGGGGACAGATACGCAGTATTTT. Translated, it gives CASSLWGTDTQYF.

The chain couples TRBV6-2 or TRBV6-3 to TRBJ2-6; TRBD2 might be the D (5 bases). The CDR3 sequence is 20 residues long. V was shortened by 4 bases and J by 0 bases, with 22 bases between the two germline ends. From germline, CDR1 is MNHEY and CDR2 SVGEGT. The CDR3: CASSSPGGATEFSGANVLTF. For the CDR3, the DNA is TGTGCCAGCAGTTCCCCAGGAGGCGCGACCGAATTCTCTGGGGCCAACGTCCTGACTTTC.

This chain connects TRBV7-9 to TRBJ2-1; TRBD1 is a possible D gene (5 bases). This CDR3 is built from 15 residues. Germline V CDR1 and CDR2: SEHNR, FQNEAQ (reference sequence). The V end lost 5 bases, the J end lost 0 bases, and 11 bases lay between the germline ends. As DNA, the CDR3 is TGTGCCAGCAGCGGATACAGGAGCTCCTACAATGAGCAGTTCTTC. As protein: CASSGYRSSYNEQFF.

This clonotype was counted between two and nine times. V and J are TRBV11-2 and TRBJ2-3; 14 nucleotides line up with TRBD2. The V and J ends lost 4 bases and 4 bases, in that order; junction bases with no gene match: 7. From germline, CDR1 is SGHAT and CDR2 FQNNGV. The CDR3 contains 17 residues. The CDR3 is CASSSTSGGASADTQYF. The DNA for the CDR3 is TGTGCCAGCAGCTCGACTAGCGGGGGGGCCTCCGCAGATACGCAGTATTTT.

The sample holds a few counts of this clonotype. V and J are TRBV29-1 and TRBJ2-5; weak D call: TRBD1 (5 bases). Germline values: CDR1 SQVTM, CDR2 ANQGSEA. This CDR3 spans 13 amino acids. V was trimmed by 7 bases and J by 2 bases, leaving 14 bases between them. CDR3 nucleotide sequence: TGCAGCGGGATACAGGCCTGGCAAGAGACCCAGTACTTC. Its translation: CSGIQAWQETQYF. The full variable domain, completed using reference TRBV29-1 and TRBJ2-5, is SAVISQKPSRDICQRGTSLTIQCQVDSQVTMMFWYRQQPGQSLTLIATANQGSEATYESGFVIDKFPISRPNLTFSTLTVSNMSPEDSSIYLCSGIQAWQETQYFGPGTRLLVL.